The 11 T cell receptor beta chains presented below share a single source sample, sequenced in a study of PD-1 blockade in classical Hodgkin lymphoma. Exposure to brentuximab vedotin varied, and each patient had relapsed following autologous stem cell transplantation. It was by magnetic negative selection that CD4+ T cells were purified from thawed PBMCs. Using immunoSEQ multiplex PCR, the repertoire was profiled, and TCRdb retains in-frame clones only, with some absent. The sample yields thousands of clones, around 86% seen once. The material was CD4+ T cells from blood, obtained at baseline. Receptors were obtained from a human donor with classical Hodgkin lymphoma.

This clone was observed a handful of times. The chain employs TRBV7-8 and TRBJ1-6; 8 nucleotides line up with TRBD1. Trimming cost V 5 bases and J 7 bases; bases outside gene matches: 7. This CDR3 is built from 15 residues. The germline gives CDR1 SGHVS, CDR2 FQNEAQ. For the CDR3, the DNA is TGTGCCAGCAGCCCTGTGACAGGGGCGAATTCACCCCTCCACTTT. Translated: CASSPVTGANSPLHF.

The V and J genes are TRBV30 and TRBJ1-2; D is ambiguous. The CDR3 length is 12 residues. Germline CDR1 reads GTSNPN; CDR2 reads SVGIG (reference sequence). The V end was cut by 7 bases, the J end by 10 bases, with 19 bases between. The CDR3 sequence is CAYHSLGSPYTF. Here the CDR3 DNA reads TGTGCCTACCACTCGCTAGGGTCGCCCTACACCTTC.

This chain uses TRBV20-1 with TRBJ2-1; D gene ambiguous. Deletions cut 0 bases from V and 12 bases from J, with 9 bases between. The V gene's germline CDR1 is DFQATT and CDR2 SNEGSKA (reference sequence). This CDR3 spans 11 amino acids. DNA of the CDR3: TGCAGTGCTAGAGATATGACGGGGCAGTTCTTC. Translating it yields CSARDMTGQFF.

A word on this clone: Relative to the germline gene, one junction end is altered; a read error may explain this. The V and J genes are TRBV28 and TRBJ2-1; 12 bases fit TRBD2. Germline-derived CDR1 and CDR2 are MDHEN and SYDVKM. This CDR3 region has 13 residues. The CDR3 reads CASSLLGLAGWVF. The CDR3 bases are TGTGCCAGCAGTTTACTCGGACTAGCGGGATGGGTCTTC. Filled out from reference TRBV28 and TRBJ2-1, the complete variable domain reads DVKVTQSSRYLVKRTGEKVFLECVQDMDHENMFWYRQDPGLGLRLIYFSYDVKMKEKGDIPEGYSVSREKKERFSLILESASTNQTSMYLCASSLLGLAGWVFGPGTRLTVL.

The V and J genes are TRBV11-2 and TRBJ2-3; no definite D call. Germline-derived CDR1 and CDR2 are SGHAT and FQNNGV. V dropped 4 bases and J dropped 2 bases, with 1 base sitting between them. The CDR3 totals 11 residues. The CDR3 DNA follows: TGTGCCAGCAGCTACACAGATACGCAGTATTTT. Protein sequence: CASSYTDTQYF. The full variable domain, in which reference TRBV11-2 and TRBJ2-3 provide the parts outside the CDR3, is EAGVAQSPRYKIIEKRQSVAFWCNPISGHATLYWYQQILGQGPKLLIQFQNNGVVDDSQLPKDRFSAERLKGVDSTLKIQPAKLEDSAVYLCASSYTDTQYFGPGTRLTVL.

J is TRBJ2-1 and V is TRBV6-5; 11 bases match TRBD2. Trimming took 2 bases from V and 8 from J; bases not matched to a gene: 8. This CDR3 contains 16 residues. The germline V gene has CDR1 MNHEY and CDR2 SVGAGI. This CDR3 reads CASSYGVSGGAYEQFF. The CDR3 coding sequence is TGTGCCAGCAGTTACGGGGTTAGCGGGGGGGCATATGAGCAGTTCTTC.

This clone was seen just once. The chain uses TRBV10-2 and TRBJ1-3, with unresolved D. CDR3 length equals 15 residues. In germline, CDR1 is WSHSY, CDR2 SAAADI. V was clipped by 0 bases and J by 3 bases, with 9 bases between them. In DNA form, the CDR3 reads TGCGCCAGCAGTGAGTCAGGCAACCTTGGAAACACCATATATTTT. Translated, it gives CASSESGNLGNTIYF.

V and J are TRBV5-6 and TRBJ1-1; possible D gene TRBD1, 6 bases. This CDR3 is 13 amino acids long. The V end lost 0 bases, the J end lost 4 bases, and 7 bases lay between the germline ends. Germline lookup yields CDR1 SGHDT and CDR2 YYEEEE. The CDR3: CASSLAQGTEAFF. The CDR3 DNA reads TGTGCCAGCAGCTTGGCACAGGGCACTGAAGCTTTCTTT. Variable domain in full (rest from reference TRBV5-6 and TRBJ1-1): DAGVTQSPTHLIKTRGQQVTLRCSPKSGHDTVSWYQQALGQGPQFIFQYYEEEERQRGNFPDRFSGHQFPNYSSELNVNALLLGDSALYLCASSLAQGTEAFFGQGTRLTVV.

The V gene is TRBV2, the J gene TRBJ1-1, with D unresolved. The length of the CDR3 is 14 residues. Germline V lookup: CDR1 SNHLY, CDR2 FYNNEI. V lost 2 bases and J 1 base, leaving 8 bases between the germline ends. CDR3 nucleotides: TGTGCCAGCAGTGAACTTGGTGGGAACACTGAAGCTTTCTTT. This translates into CASSELGGNTEAFF.

The CDR3 nucleotides read TGTGCCAGTAGTGCCTCCTTGACTGGGGGGGAGACCCAGTACTTC. It encodes CASSASLTGGETQYF. J is TRBJ2-5 and V is TRBV19, with D possibly TRBD2 on 6 matching bases. V lost 5 bases and J 5 bases, leaving 18 bases between the germline ends. CDR1 LNHDA and CDR2 SQIVND come from the germline V gene (reference sequence). The CDR3 consists of 15 residues.

A remark on this clone: No DNA is shown, since the ends of the CDR3 on it are uncertain; the CDR3 is the one TCRdb lists. The V and J genes are TRBV15 and TRBJ1-1. From germline, CDR1 is LNHNV and CDR2 YYDKDF (reference sequence). The CDR3 sequence runs 16 residues, both termini included. CDR3 sequence reads: CATSRTTFGSDTEAFF.